The 9 T cell receptor beta chains in this list originate from one sample, sequenced in a study of cytomegalovirus exposure and HLA in healthy donors (dated by TCRdb to the late 2010s). The library was obtained by the immunoSEQ multiplex PCR assay. A mixture of 60 forward primers for TCR Vbeta segments and 13 reverse primers for TCR Jbeta segments was used in the multiplex PCR. TCRdb obtained this table from immuneACCESS and retained in-frame rearrangements with V and J assigned. These tables miss some clones; where compared with another copy, unresolved V genes account for less than half of the shortfall, and the remainder is unexplained. In this sample the table shows 200,000 to 250,000 clones, 82% of which occur a single time. Over 5% of the sample rests with the top ten. What was sequenced was PBMCs. The receptors here all came from a woman in her 40s in good health and CMV-seropositive.

The chain couples TRBV5-1 to TRBJ1-4, with D tentatively TRBD1 (6 bases). With 3 bases removed from V and 8 bases from J, the gap between germline ends came to 17 bases. CDR1 SGHRS and CDR2 YFSETQ come from the germline V gene. The CDR3 totals 15 residues. Written as DNA, the CDR3 is TGCGCCAGCAGCTCGAGAGGGGGAGAAGGCGAAAAACTGTTTTTT. Translating it yields CASSSRGGEGEKLFF.

The V call is TRBV5-6, the J call TRBJ2-7, with D hard to call. V lost 0 bases and J lost 6, with 7 bases in between. This CDR3 is 12 amino acids long. Germline V gives CDR1 SGHDT, CDR2 YYEEEE. The CDR3 reads CASSLASGEQYF. The CDR3 bases are TGTGCCAGCAGCTTGGCGTCGGGCGAGCAGTACTTC.

The chain carries TRBV19 and TRBJ2-1; unclear D gene. Deletions cut 6 bases from V and 7 bases from J, with 13 bases between. The germline CDR1 and CDR2 sequences are LNHDA and SQIVND (reference sequence). This CDR3 contains 13 residues. The CDR3: CASSRPGRNEQFF. Written as DNA, the CDR3 is TGTGCCAGTAGCCGTCCAGGTAGGAATGAGCAGTTCTTC.

V and J are TRBV6-5 and TRBJ1-2; possibly TRBD1 for D (5 bases). The CDR3 has 15 amino acids. Germline lookup yields CDR1 MNHEY and CDR2 SVGAGI. V dropped 2 bases and J dropped 8 bases, with 18 bases sitting between them. The DNA of the CDR3 is TGTGCCAGCAGTTACACCGTGGGGCGGGGAGGCGGCTACACCTTC. Protein: CASSYTVGRGGGYTF.

The rearrangement joins TRBV29-1 to TRBJ1-2; no definite D call. The CDR3 runs 14 residues. Germline values: CDR1 SQVTM, CDR2 ANQGSEA. The ends were cut back, 4 bases at V and 8 bases at J, with 20 bases in the middle. CDR3 coding DNA: TGCAGCGTTGGCATCGGCTGGGAGGTACAGGGCTACACCTTC. Its protein is CSVGIGWEVQGYTF. The variable domain in full, with the rest retrieved from reference TRBV29-1 and TRBJ1-2, is SAVISQKPSRDICQRGTSLTIQCQVDSQVTMMFWYRQQPGQSLTLIATANQGSEATYESGFVIDKFPISRPNLTFSTLTVSNMSPEDSSIYLCSVGIGWEVQGYTFGSGTRLTVV.

This clone has only a few counts. DNA of the CDR3: TGCGCCAGCAGCCAAGATCTGGATTGGGACAGGGTTCATGGCTACACCTTC. It is translated as CASSQDLDWDRVHGYTF. V usage is TRBV4-3 and J usage is TRBJ1-2; TRBD1 agrees at 9 bases. The CDR3 sequence is 17 residues long. CDR1 is LGHNA and CDR2 is YSLEER in the germline V gene. Germline trimming cut 0 bases from V and 6 bases from J; bases unmatched to any gene: 11.

This clone was counted between two and nine times. The CDR3 sequence is CASSLPGQRSDEQYF. CDR3 nucleotides: TGTGCCAGCAGTCTCCCGGGACAGCGGTCCGACGAGCAGTACTTC. The gene calls are TRBV27 and TRBJ2-7; TRBD1 matches at 7 bases. The CDR3 runs to 15 residues. Germline CDR1 MNHEY, CDR2 SMNVEV (reference sequence). The V gene end was trimmed by 5 bases and the J gene end by 5 bases; junction bases not matched to a gene: 12.

V gene TRBV7-2 combines with J gene TRBJ1-6, with 8 positions matching TRBD1. V gave up 3 bases and J gave up 10 bases; unmatched junction bases: 5. CDR1 and CDR2 from the germline V gene are SGHTA and FQGNSA. The CDR3 consists of 14 residues. CDR3 bases: TGTGCCAGCAGCTTGGGACAGGTTGGCTCACCCCTCCACTTT. It yields the protein CASSLGQVGSPLHF.

J is TRBJ2-2 and V is TRBV5-1, with a weak D call TRBD2 (5 bases). Germline V lookup: CDR1 SGHRS, CDR2 YFSETQ. CDR3 length: 14 amino acids. V dropped 2 bases and J dropped 4 bases, with 9 bases sitting between them. The CDR3 coding sequence is TGCGCCAGCAGCTTCCTGGCGGGCACCGGGGAGCTGTTTTTT. This translates into CASSFLAGTGELFF.